This T cell receptor beta chain came from a study of control samples from healthy donors and cancer patients. The repertoire was sequenced with immunoSEQ multiplex PCR; TCRdb's copy has only in-frame clones and lacks some. The sample comprises roughly 130,000 clones, about 93% of which are singletons, and roughly 2.5% rests with the top ten. The germline V gene encodes CDR1 MNHEY and CDR2 SVGAGI. The V and J ends lost 8 bases and 0 bases respectively, with 10 bases between them. CDR3 size: 14 residues. The chain is built from TRBV6-5 and TRBJ1-4; no clear D gene. The sequence derives from a man aged 18 to 30 in good health. Sequencing was done on a sample of blood. The CDR3, as DNA: TGTGCCAGCCGAACGCGGGCAACTAATGAAAAACTGTTTTTT. Protein sequence: CASRTRATNEKLFF.